The T cell receptor (beta chain) under discussion was sequenced for a study of T cell responses to AZD1222 COVID-19 vaccine. Assay: immunoSEQ multiplex PCR; the TCRdb copy retains only in-frame clones and omits some. The repertoire holds tens of thousands of clones, roughly 88% seen once, with 9.5% to 13% in the top ten. CDR1 is KGHSH, CDR2 LQKENI, per germline. The CDR3 is made up of 13 amino acids. Unmatched junction bases numbered 3, after V lost 5 bases and J lost 8 bases. This clone was observed a single time. The rearrangement joins TRBV18 to TRBJ2-1; 10 positions match TRBD2. Material: peripheral blood, obtained 28 days after the second AZD1222 dose. The TCR was taken from an adult who received the AZD1222 COVID-19 vaccine. The CDR3 sequence is CASSMLAGDEQFF. CDR3 coding DNA: TGTGCCAGCTCAATGCTAGCGGGAGATGAGCAGTTCTTC. Full variable domain (rest looked up from reference TRBV18 and TRBJ2-1): NAGVMQNPRHLVRRRGQEARLRCSPMKGHSHVYWYRQLPEEGLKFMVYLQKENIIDESGMPKERFSAEFPKEGPSILRIQQVVRGDSAAYFCASSMLAGDEQFFGPGTRLTVL.